Below are 9 T cell receptor beta chains sequenced from a single sample in a study of T cell responses to AZD1222 COVID-19 vaccine. Method: immunoSEQ multiplex PCR; TCRdb's copy keeps in-frame clones and lacks some. This sample has 98,000 or so clones; roughly 90% occur once, and the top ten carry approximately 3.1%. The specimen was peripheral blood, collected on day 0 of MenACWY control vaccination. The receptors here all came from an adult in good health.

This chain links TRBV7-6 with TRBJ1-1, with D perhaps matching TRBD1 (5 bases). CDR1 SGHVS and CDR2 FNYEAQ come from the germline V gene. This CDR3 contains 14 residues. V was shortened by 5 bases and J by 5 bases, with 15 bases between the two germline ends. The CDR3 sequence is CASSAVTPGTEAFF. CDR3 bases: TGTGCCAGCAGCGCCGTAACCCCAGGGACTGAAGCTTTCTTT. The variable domain in full, completed from reference TRBV7-6 and TRBJ1-1, reads GAGVSQSPRYKVTKRGQDVALRCDPISGHVSLYWYRQALGQGPEFLTYFNYEAQQDKSGLPNDRFSAERPEGSISTLTIQRTEQRDSAMYRCASSAVTPGTEAFFGQGTRLTVV.

Written as DNA, the CDR3 is TGTGCCAGCAGCCGTTTTTCTGGGGGTAACGGAAACACCATATATTTT. This codes for CASSRFSGGNGNTIYF. The V and J genes are TRBV5-5 and TRBJ1-3; TRBD1 is a possible D gene (5 bases). Germline assignment: CDR1 SGHKS and CDR2 YYEKEE (reference sequence). Trimming left V 4 bases short and J 4 bases short, with 18 bases between. This CDR3 has 16 amino acids.

This clone was counted between two and nine times. This chain connects TRBV4-2 to TRBJ1-2, with 12 bases lining up with TRBD1. This CDR3 comprises 15 residues. Germline CDR1 is LGHNA and CDR2 is YNFKEQ. J gave up 7 bases and V 3 bases, and 6 bases lay outside the gene matches. The CDR3 DNA follows: TGTGCCAGCAGCCAGGATTGGGACAGGGGGCCTGGCTACACCTTC. The encoded protein is CASSQDWDRGPGYTF.

The rearrangement links TRBV6-5 to TRBJ2-7; a possible D gene is TRBD2 (5 bases). Between the trimmed V and J ends, which lost 0 bases and 2 bases, there was a span of 11 bases. This CDR3 spans 15 amino acids. Germline values: CDR1 MNHEY, CDR2 SVGAGI. CDR3 in DNA: TGTGCCAGCAGTTACTCAACGGACTTAGCCTACGAGCAGTACTTC. Its translation is CASSYSTDLAYEQYF.

V usage is TRBV18 and J usage is TRBJ2-2; D gene ambiguous. V lost 1 base, J lost 1 base, and 4 bases lay in between. The CDR3 length is 14 residues. CDR1 and CDR2 (germline): KGHSH, LQKENI. In nucleotides, the CDR3 is TGTGCCAGCTCACCACGAGGGAACACCGGGGAGCTGTTTTTT. Translated, it gives CASSPRGNTGELFF.

The CDR3 is CASSLDRGAYEQYF. The CDR3, as DNA: TGCGCCAGCAGCTTGGACAGGGGGGCCTACGAGCAGTACTTC. The chain uses TRBV5-1 and TRBJ2-7; 8 bases map to TRBD1. Trimming cost V 0 bases and J 2 bases; bases outside gene matches: 1. The length of the CDR3 is 14 residues. The germline V gene has CDR1 SGHRS and CDR2 YFSETQ.

This sequence joins TRBV5-1 and TRBJ2-1, with D unresolved. Trimming removed 7 bases at V and 7 bases at J, with 12 bases between. The length of the CDR3 is 12 residues. Germline V gene data show CDR1 as SGHRS and CDR2 as YFSETQ. This CDR3 is CASHHGRNEQFF. The CDR3 DNA sequence: TGCGCCAGCCACCATGGGCGAAATGAGCAGTTCTTC.

The J gene is TRBJ2-5, the V gene TRBV27, with unresolved D. V shed 6 bases and J shed 4 bases, with 6 bases lying between them. The V gene's germline CDR1 is MNHEY and CDR2 SMNVEV (reference sequence). This CDR3 has 11 residues. CDR3 in amino acids: CASRLGETQYF. In DNA, the CDR3 is TGTGCCAGCAGACTCGGAGAGACCCAGTACTTC.

The DNA for the CDR3 is TGTGCCATCAGTGGTCATGTCAGGGGGGGAAAAGAGCAGTACTTC. Protein product: CAISGHVRGGKEQYF. The V call is TRBV10-3, the J call TRBJ2-7, with D possibly being TRBD1 or TRBD2 (7 bases each). The CDR3 is 15 residues long. V was shortened by 4 bases and J by 7 bases, with 20 bases between the two germline ends. In germline, CDR1 is ENHRY, CDR2 SYGVKD.